Below are 4 T cell receptor beta chains sequenced from a single sample in a study of CD8+ T cells in alopecia areata. Regarding treatment: oral pan-JAK inhibitor, 5-10 mg twice daily. The authors extracted RNA and reverse transcribed it into cDNA as the sequencing template. Libraries were prepared by immunoSEQ multiplex PCR; TCRdb keeps only in-frame clonotypes and omits some of them. The table lists 200,000 to 250,000 clones, more than 30% of them singletons. The starting material was CD4+ T cells sorted from blood, obtained around week 31, from a patient treated with tofacitinib. The receptors were sampled from a human donor with alopecia areata.

The chain is built from TRBV29-1 and TRBJ2-2; 10 bases map to TRBD1. Germline lookup yields CDR1 SQVTM and CDR2 ANQGSEA. The CDR3 consists of 13 residues. V lost 7 bases and J lost 6; bases outside the gene matches: 5. The CDR3, as DNA: TGCAGCGCCCGGGACAGGGGCGCCGGGGAGCTGTTTTTT. It codes for CSARDRGAGELFF.

The chain couples TRBV7-2 to TRBJ2-1, with TRBD2 matching over 7 bases. V gave up 5 bases and J gave up 7 bases; unmatched junction bases: 8. This CDR3 is 14 amino acids long. From germline, CDR1 is SGHTA and CDR2 FQGNSA. This CDR3 is CASSRTGGTNEQFF. CDR3 coding DNA: TGTGCCAGCAGCCGCACCGGGGGGACGAATGAGCAGTTCTTC.

This clone turned up a few times. This chain uses TRBV2 with TRBJ2-2; possibly TRBD1 for D (5 bases). Per germline, CDR1 SNHLY and CDR2 FYNNEI. Trimming stripped 6 bases from V and 4 bases from J, with 15 bases between. The CDR3 loop spans 15 amino acids. CDR3 bases: TGTGCCAGCAGGAGTCAGGGAATCGGCACCGGGGAGCTGTTTTTT. It codes for CASRSQGIGTGELFF.

This chain links TRBV30 with TRBJ2-3; D is perhaps TRBD2 (5 bases). Per germline, CDR1 GTSNPN and CDR2 SVGIG (reference sequence). The CDR3 totals 13 residues. Trimming removed 3 bases at V and 3 bases at J, with 10 bases between. The CDR3 loop is CAWSKGGTDTQYF. In DNA, the CDR3 is TGTGCCTGGAGCAAGGGCGGGACAGATACGCAGTATTTT.